This T cell receptor beta chain was sequenced for a study of control samples from healthy donors and cancer patients (dated by TCRdb to 2018 to 2020). To note about this clone: Its antigen is unknown. Base qualities are not recorded, but no much larger clone differs from it by a single base.

To prepare the library, the immunoSEQ multiplex PCR assay was applied. The source is immuneACCESS, and TCRdb retained only in-frame sequences with V and J called. Part of the clones is not carried over; for the studies checked, unresolved V genes explain less than half of this, and the remainder is unexplained. Within this sample are around 120,000 clones, with around 87% of them counted one time only. The ten largest clones represent around 1.2% of the sample. Clipping removes 6 bases from V and 1 base from J, with 10 as the unmatched junction base count. From its cysteine to its phenylalanine, the CDR3 spans 17 amino acids. Here the CDR3 DNA is all that survives: 51 bases in frame from base 1. The germline V gene (reference sequence) specifies LNHDA as CDR1 and SQIVND as CDR2.

Sequencing used PBMCs. The TCR sequence derives from a woman aged 45-60 years with colorectal cancer. The sequence joins TRBV19 to TRBJ1-3, with 9 junctional bases fitting TRBD1. CDR3 region: CASRVHGQGKSGNTIYF. DNA sequence: TGTGCCAGTAGGGTACACGGACAGGGGAAATCTGGAAACACCATATATTTT.